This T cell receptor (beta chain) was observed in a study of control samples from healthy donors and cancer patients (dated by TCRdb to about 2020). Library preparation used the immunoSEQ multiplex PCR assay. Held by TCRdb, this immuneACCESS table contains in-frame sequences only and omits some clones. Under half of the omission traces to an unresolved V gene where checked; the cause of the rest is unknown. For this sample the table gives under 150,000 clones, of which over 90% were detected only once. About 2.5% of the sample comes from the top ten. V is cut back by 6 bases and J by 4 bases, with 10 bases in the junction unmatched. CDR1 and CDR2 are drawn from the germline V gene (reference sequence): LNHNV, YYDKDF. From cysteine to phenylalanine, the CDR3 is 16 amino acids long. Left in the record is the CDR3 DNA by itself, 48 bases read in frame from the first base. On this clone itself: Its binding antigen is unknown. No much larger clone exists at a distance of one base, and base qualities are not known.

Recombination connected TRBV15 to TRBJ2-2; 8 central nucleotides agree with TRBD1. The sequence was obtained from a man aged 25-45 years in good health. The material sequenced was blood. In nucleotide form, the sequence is TGTGCCACCAGAAGGACGACAGGGGACCCCACCGGGGAGCTGTTTTTT. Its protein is CATRRTTGDPTGELFF.